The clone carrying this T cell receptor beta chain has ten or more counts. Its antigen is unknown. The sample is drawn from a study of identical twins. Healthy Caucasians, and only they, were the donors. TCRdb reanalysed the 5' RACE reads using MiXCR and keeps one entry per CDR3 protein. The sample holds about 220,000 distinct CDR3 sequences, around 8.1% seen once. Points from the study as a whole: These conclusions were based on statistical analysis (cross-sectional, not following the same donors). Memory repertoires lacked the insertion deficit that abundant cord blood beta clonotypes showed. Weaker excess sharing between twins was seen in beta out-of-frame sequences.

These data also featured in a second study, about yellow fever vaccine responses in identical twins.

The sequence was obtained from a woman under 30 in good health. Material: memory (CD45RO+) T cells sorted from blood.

The CDR3, as DNA: TGTGCCAGCAGCCAAGAGGACGGGGGGGACACAGATACGCAGTATTTT. Translating gives CASSQEDGGDTDTQYF. The J gene is TRBJ2-3, the V gene TRBV4-2; 8 bases map to TRBD2. The trim removed 0 bases at V and 2 bases at J, leaving 4 bases unmatched. CDR3 length: 16 amino acids. The germline V gene has CDR1 LGHNA and CDR2 YNFKEQ.